Reported below is one T cell receptor beta chain. An end of the junction does not agree with germline; a read error may underlie this. These data come from a study of blood T cells in healthy people across ages. Using a J-beta primer mix together with a sample-barcoded 5' primer, a second PCR was run for roughly 7 to 12 cycles. TCRdb re-analysed the 5' RACE reads in MiXCR, keeping a single row per CDR3 protein. The sample has about 290,000 distinct CDR3 sequences, less than 30% seen once. This CDR3 is 15 amino acids long. Sequenced material: blood. The V and J genes are TRBV12-3 or TRBV12-4 and TRBJ2-6; weak D call: TRBD1 (5 bases). The TCR originated in a woman in her seventies in good health. The CDR3 is CASSFDSSGANVPTF. CDR3 sequence (DNA): TGTGCCAGCAGTTTCGACAGCTCTGGGGCCAACGTCCCGACTTTC.